These 27 T cell receptor beta chains share one sample of origin, sequenced in a study of blood T cell repertoires in COVID-19. Assay used: immunoSEQ multiplex PCR; TCRdb lists only in-frame clones, some missing. The table lists more than 15,000 clones, around 90% of them singletons. Specimen: peripheral blood. All receptors derive from a man aged 45-65 years with active COVID-19.

The chain uses TRBV6-5 and TRBJ2-1; tentatively, D is TRBD1 (6 bases). Between the trimmed V and J ends, which lost 2 bases and 3 bases, there was a span of 14 bases. The CDR3 covers 16 residues. Germline assignment: CDR1 MNHEY and CDR2 SVGAGI. CDR3 sequence reads: CASSYDDRLRYNEQFF. Here the CDR3 DNA reads TGTGCCAGCAGTTACGACGACAGGCTCCGCTACAATGAGCAGTTCTTC.

The chain is built from TRBV29-1 and TRBJ2-3, with 10 bases that match TRBD2. The CDR3 runs 15 residues. The germline CDR1 and CDR2 sequences are SQVTM and ANQGSEA. J lost 2 bases, V lost 2 bases, and 4 bases had no gene match. CDR3 amino acids: CSVEILAGITDTQYF. The CDR3, as DNA: TGCAGCGTTGAAATACTAGCGGGGATCACAGATACGCAGTATTTT.

The chain recombines TRBV9 with TRBJ1-1; D is possibly TRBD1 (5 bases). Per the germline V gene, CDR1 is SGDLS and CDR2 is YYNGEE. The CDR3 is 13 amino acids. V lost 2 bases and J lost 3, with 8 bases in between. CDR3 residues: CASSVGGYTEAFF. For the CDR3, the DNA is TGTGCCAGCAGCGTGGGGGGGTACACTGAAGCTTTCTTT.

The CDR3 DNA reads as TGTGCCAGCAGCTTAGGACTGTTTGAAAACATTCAGTACTTC. Its translation: CASSLGLFENIQYF. V and J are TRBV5-4 and TRBJ2-4; the D gene is possibly TRBD2 (5 bases). CDR1 and CDR2 from the germline V gene are SGHNT and YYREEE (reference sequence). The CDR3 runs 14 residues. Trimming cost V 2 bases and J 5 bases, with 11 bases left between them. The whole variable domain, filled in from reference TRBV5-4 and TRBJ2-4, reads ETGVTQSPTHLIKTRGQQVTLRCSSQSGHNTVSWYQQALGQGPQFIFQYYREEENGRGNFPPRFSGLQFPNYSSELNVNALELDDSALYLCASSLGLFENIQYFGAGTRLSVL.

V is TRBV6-6 and J is TRBJ2-5, with TRBD2 identical over 8 bases. CDR1 is MNHNY and CDR2 is SVGAGI in the germline V gene (reference sequence). The V gene end was trimmed by 8 bases and the J gene end by 1 base; junction bases not matched to a gene: 9. CDR3 size: 15 residues. The CDR3 loop is CASAGTRVSQETQYF. The DNA for the CDR3 is TGTGCCAGCGCCGGGACTAGAGTTTCCCAAGAGACCCAGTACTTC.

V usage is TRBV28 and J usage is TRBJ1-2; D is uncertain. The CDR3 totals 13 residues. Germline values: CDR1 MDHEN, CDR2 SYDVKM. Trimming took off 6 bases at V and 4 bases at J, with 12 bases between the two ends. Written as DNA, the CDR3 is TGTGCCAGCAGGGAGGGTTCTGCCTATGGCTACACCTTC. Its protein is CASREGSAYGYTF.

V is TRBV7-2 and J is TRBJ1-5, with 9 bases that match TRBD1. Per the germline V gene, CDR1 is SGHTA and CDR2 is FQGNSA. This CDR3 spans 15 amino acids. The V gene end was trimmed by 5 bases and the J gene end by 4 bases; junction bases not matched to a gene: 6. CDR3 sequence (DNA): TGTGCCAGCAGCCCACAGGGGGCGTCGAATCAGCCCCAGCATTTT. This encodes CASSPQGASNQPQHF.

The rearrangement uses TRBV30 and TRBJ1-5; D possibly corresponds to TRBD1 (5 bases). The CDR3 sequence is 13 residues long. CDR1 is GTSNPN and CDR2 is SVGIG in the germline V gene (reference sequence). The V end lost 0 bases, the J end lost 2 bases, and 5 bases lay between the germline ends. The CDR3 loop reads CAWSVQGNQPQHF. The CDR3 DNA sequence: TGTGCCTGGAGTGTACAGGGCAATCAGCCCCAGCATTTT.

This rearrangement joins TRBV18 to TRBJ1-1, with a weak D call TRBD1 (6 bases). The CDR3 has 14 residues. The V gene's germline CDR1 is KGHSH and CDR2 LQKENI. Between the trimmed V and J ends, which lost 1 base and 4 bases, there was a span of 10 bases. The CDR3 loop is CASSPRQEFTEAFF. CDR3 in DNA: TGTGCCAGCTCACCACGACAGGAGTTCACTGAAGCTTTCTTT.

The rearrangement joins TRBV10-3 to TRBJ1-2; D uncertain. The CDR3 is 14 amino acids. The V gene's germline CDR1 is ENHRY and CDR2 SYGVKD. V lost 5 bases, J lost 8 bases, and 18 bases lay in between. The CDR3 loop reads CAISRERGSRGYTF. DNA for the CDR3: TGTGCCATCAGTCGCGAAAGAGGTTCGAGAGGCTACACCTTC.

This chain uses TRBV5-4 with TRBJ1-4; TRBD1 might be the D (6 bases). Germline V gene sequence: CDR1 SGHNT, CDR2 YYREEE (reference sequence). This CDR3 is 14 amino acids long. Trimming stripped 4 bases from V and 3 bases from J, with 10 bases between. CDR3 amino acids: CASSRRGANEKLFF. CDR3 nucleotide sequence: TGTGCCAGCAGCCGCAGGGGAGCTAATGAAAAACTGTTTTTT.

This chain links TRBV27 with TRBJ2-1; 12 bases align to TRBD1. CDR1 and CDR2 (germline): MNHEY, SMNVEV (reference sequence). The CDR3 is 14 residues long. V trimming: 5 bases; J trimming: 9 bases; junction bases outside the gene matches: 5. The CDR3 DNA reads as TGTGCCAGCAGTCCCCGGGACAGGGGGCGTGAGCAGTTCTTC. It encodes CASSPRDRGREQFF.

The chain recombines TRBV28 with TRBJ1-3; 9 nucleotides match TRBD1. In germline, CDR1 is MDHEN, CDR2 SYDVKM. The V gene end was trimmed by 4 bases and the J gene end by 3 bases; junction bases not matched to a gene: 4. The length of the CDR3 is 15 residues. The CDR3 region is CASSYGQGFGNTIYF. The CDR3 DNA sequence: TGTGCCAGCAGTTATGGACAGGGGTTTGGAAACACCATATATTTT.

A single count supports this clone. This chain joins TRBV4-1 and TRBJ2-7; TRBD1 matches 10 bases. CDR1 is MGHRA and CDR2 is YSYEKL in the germline V gene. This CDR3 comprises 15 residues. Germline trimming cut 3 bases from V and 3 bases from J; bases unmatched to any gene: 5. This CDR3 is CASSHPDRGLYEQYF. The DNA for the CDR3 is TGCGCCAGCAGCCATCCCGACAGGGGGCTCTACGAGCAGTACTTC.

This clone was detected only once. This chain links TRBV15 with TRBJ1-1; 7 positions agree with TRBD1. Germline CDR1 reads LNHNV; CDR2 reads YYDKDF (reference sequence). CDR3 size: 19 residues. The trim removed 0 bases at V and 0 bases at J, leaving 13 bases unmatched. The CDR3 DNA follows: TGTGCCACCAGCAGAGATATCCCAGGGGGGACGATTATGAACACTGAAGCTTTCTTT. Translation: CATSRDIPGGTIMNTEAFF.

This sequence joins TRBV7-9 and TRBJ2-1, with 10 bases aligning to TRBD2. The V gene's germline CDR1 is SEHNR and CDR2 FQNEAQ (reference sequence). The length of the CDR3 is 18 residues. The ends lost 5 bases at V and 0 bases at J; junction bases unmatched: 10. DNA of the CDR3: TGTGCCAGCAGCCCCCACGGACTAGCGGCTAGCTCCTACAATGAGCAGTTCTTC. Translation: CASSPHGLAASSYNEQFF.

This chain uses TRBV24-1 with TRBJ2-3, with D perhaps matching TRBD1 (6 bases). The germline V and J ends were trimmed by 5 bases and 2 bases, with 16 bases remaining between them. Germline V CDR1 and CDR2: KGHDR, SFDVKD. The CDR3 contains 16 residues. The CDR3 here is CATSGGAGAFTDTQYF. The CDR3 DNA sequence: TGTGCCACCAGTGGAGGGGCAGGGGCTTTCACAGATACGCAGTATTTT.

The gene calls are TRBV9 and TRBJ1-2; D remains ambiguous. The CDR3 is 18 residues long. Trimming shortened V by 0 bases and J by 0 bases, and 18 bases separated the two germline ends. CDR1 SGDLS and CDR2 YYNGEE come from the germline V gene. Written as DNA, the CDR3 is TGTGCCAGCAGCGTAGGAAAAGGCCTTAGCACGGCTAACTATGGCTACACCTTC. Its protein is CASSVGKGLSTANYGYTF.

This clone was observed a single time. The junction does not match germline at one end; this may be a read error. The chain combines TRBV5-6 with TRBJ1-1; 12 nucleotides agree with TRBD1. This CDR3 has 15 amino acids. Germline values: CDR1 SGHDT, CDR2 YYEEEE. The CDR3 DNA reads as TGTGCCAGCAGCGGGACAGGGGGCTTGAATACTGAAGCTTTCTTT. Protein product: CASSGTGGLNTEAFF.

The chain uses TRBV5-1 and TRBJ2-7, with 10 nucleotides matching TRBD2. V was pared by 4 bases and J by 6 bases, with 10 bases of the junction left unmatched. Germline CDR1 and CDR2: SGHRS and YFSETQ. This CDR3 comprises 15 residues. The chain's CDR3 is CASSGNSGRYGEQYF. The CDR3 DNA is TGCGCCAGCAGCGGTAATAGCGGGAGGTATGGCGAGCAGTACTTC.

The chain is built from TRBV11-3 and TRBJ2-2, with no clear D. Per germline, CDR1 SGHNT and CDR2 YENEEA. The CDR3 covers 15 residues. Between the trimmed V and J ends, which lost 2 bases and 1 base, there was a span of 8 bases. CDR3 residues: CASSLSSWNTGELFF. DNA of the CDR3: TGTGCCAGCAGCTTATCGAGCTGGAACACCGGGGAGCTGTTTTTT.

The CDR3 DNA reads as TGTGCCAGCAGCCCTTTAAGCCGATTCCAGGGCGACGAGCAGTACTTC. Translating it yields CASSPLSRFQGDEQYF. The chain links TRBV11-2 to TRBJ2-7; D possibly corresponds to TRBD1 (5 bases). This CDR3 has 16 amino acids. Germline V gene data show CDR1 as SGHAT and CDR2 as FQNNGV. The ends were cut back, 5 bases at V and 5 bases at J, with 22 bases in the middle.

This rearrangement joins TRBV6-5 to TRBJ2-7; 13 bases line up with TRBD2. Trimming cost V 4 bases and J 8 bases; bases outside gene matches: 5. From germline, CDR1 is MNHEY and CDR2 SVGAGI. This CDR3 region has 14 residues. CDR3 sequence reads: CASSSGTSGKQQYF. The CDR3 nucleotides read TGTGCCAGCAGTTCCGGGACTAGCGGGAAGCAGCAGTACTTC.

This chain links TRBV27 with TRBJ1-4; D is undetermined. The CDR3 consists of 15 residues. From germline, CDR1 is MNHEY and CDR2 SMNVEV (reference sequence). With 5 bases removed from V and 0 bases from J, the gap between germline ends came to 10 bases. In DNA form, the CDR3 reads TGTGCCAGCAGTGACTTGAGTACAACTAATGAAAAACTGTTTTTT. This gives the protein CASSDLSTTNEKLFF.

The genes are TRBV4-3 and TRBJ2-7; 7 bases match TRBD2. The germline CDR1 and CDR2 sequences are LGHNA and YSLEER. This CDR3 is built from 16 residues. V shed 1 base and J 1 base; nucleotides not matched to a gene: 7. For the CDR3, the DNA is TGCGCCAGCAGCCAAGTGGGGGGGGGAAGATCCTACGAGCAGTACTTC. It yields the protein CASSQVGGGRSYEQYF.

The rearrangement uses TRBV15 and TRBJ2-1, with a tentative D call TRBD2 (5 bases). Trimming took off 4 bases at V and 8 bases at J, with 18 bases between the two ends. CDR1 LNHNV and CDR2 YYDKDF come from the germline V gene (reference sequence). The CDR3 runs to 15 residues. CDR3 residues: CATSKGATGRDEQFF. The CDR3 DNA reads as TGTGCCACCAGCAAGGGAGCTACCGGACGGGATGAGCAGTTCTTC.

Notes on this clone: The junction departs from germline at one end; a sequencing error may be responsible. DNA for the CDR3: TGTGCCAGCATGGGGACAGGGGGCAAGCAGCCCCAGCATTTT. Its protein product is CASMGTGGKQPQHF. The V call is TRBV6-5, the J call TRBJ1-5; 12 positions agree with TRBD1. The CDR3 extends over 14 amino acids. In germline, CDR1 is MNHEY, CDR2 SVGAGI.